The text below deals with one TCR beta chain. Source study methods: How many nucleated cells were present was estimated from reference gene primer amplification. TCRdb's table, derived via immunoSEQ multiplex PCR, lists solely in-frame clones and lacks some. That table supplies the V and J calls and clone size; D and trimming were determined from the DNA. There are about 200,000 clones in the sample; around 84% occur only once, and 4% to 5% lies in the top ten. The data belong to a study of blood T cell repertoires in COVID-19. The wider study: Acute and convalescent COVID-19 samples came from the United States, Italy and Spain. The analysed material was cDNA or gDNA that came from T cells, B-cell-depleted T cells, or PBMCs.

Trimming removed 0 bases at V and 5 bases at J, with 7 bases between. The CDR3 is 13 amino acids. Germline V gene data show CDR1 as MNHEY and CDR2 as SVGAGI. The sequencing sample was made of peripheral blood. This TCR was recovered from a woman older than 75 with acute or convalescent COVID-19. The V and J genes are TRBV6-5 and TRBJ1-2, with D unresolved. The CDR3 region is CASSYSAGYGYTF. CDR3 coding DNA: TGTGCCAGCAGTTACTCGGCCGGGTATGGCTACACCTTC.